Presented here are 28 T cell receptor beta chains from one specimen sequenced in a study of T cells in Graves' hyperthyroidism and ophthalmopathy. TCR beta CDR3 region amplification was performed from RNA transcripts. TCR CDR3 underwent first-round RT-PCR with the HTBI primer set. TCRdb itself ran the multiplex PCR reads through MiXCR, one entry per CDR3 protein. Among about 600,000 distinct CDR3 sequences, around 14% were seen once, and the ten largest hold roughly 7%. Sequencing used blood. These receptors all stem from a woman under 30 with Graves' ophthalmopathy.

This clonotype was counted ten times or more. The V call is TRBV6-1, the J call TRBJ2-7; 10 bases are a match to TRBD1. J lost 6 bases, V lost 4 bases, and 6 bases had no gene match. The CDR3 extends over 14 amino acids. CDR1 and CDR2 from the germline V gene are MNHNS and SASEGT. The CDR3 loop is CASSVTGGLREQYF. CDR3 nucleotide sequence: TGTGCCAGCAGTGTGACAGGGGGCCTCCGCGAGCAGTACTTC.

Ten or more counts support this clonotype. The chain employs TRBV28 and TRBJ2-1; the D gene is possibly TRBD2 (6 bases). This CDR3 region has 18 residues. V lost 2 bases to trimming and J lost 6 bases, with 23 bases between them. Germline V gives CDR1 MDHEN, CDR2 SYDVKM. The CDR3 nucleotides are TGTGCCAGCAGTTTAGGCCAAACAAGCGGGCCTTTTATCAATGAGCAGTTCTTC. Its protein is CASSLGQTSGPFINEQFF.

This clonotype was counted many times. The CDR3: CASSLLFETQYF. CDR3 coding DNA: TGTGCCAGCAGTTTACTGTTCGAGACCCAGTACTTC. This chain joins TRBV28 and TRBJ2-5; D gene unclear. The germline CDR1 and CDR2 sequences are MDHEN and SYDVKM. The CDR3 consists of 12 residues. V was shortened by 2 bases and J by 5 bases, with 6 bases between the two germline ends.

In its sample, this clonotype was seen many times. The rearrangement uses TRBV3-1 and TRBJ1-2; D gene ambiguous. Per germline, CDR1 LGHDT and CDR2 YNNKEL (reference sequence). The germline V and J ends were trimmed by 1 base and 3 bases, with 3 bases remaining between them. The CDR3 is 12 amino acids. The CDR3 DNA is TGTGCCAGCAGCCAAGGGTACTATGGCTACACCTTC. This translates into CASSQGYYGYTF. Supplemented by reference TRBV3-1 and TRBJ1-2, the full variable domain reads DTAVSQTPKYLVTQMGNDKSIKCEQNLGHDTMYWYKQDSKKFLKIMFSYNNKELIINETVPNRFSPKSPDKAHLNLHINSLELGDSAVYFCASSQGYYGYTFGSGTRLTVV.

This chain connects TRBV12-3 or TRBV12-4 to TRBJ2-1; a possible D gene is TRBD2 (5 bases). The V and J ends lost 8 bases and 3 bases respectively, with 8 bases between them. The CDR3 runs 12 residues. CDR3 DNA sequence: TGTGCCAGCGCCGGGGACTACAATGAGCAGTTCTTC. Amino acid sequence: CASAGDYNEQFF.

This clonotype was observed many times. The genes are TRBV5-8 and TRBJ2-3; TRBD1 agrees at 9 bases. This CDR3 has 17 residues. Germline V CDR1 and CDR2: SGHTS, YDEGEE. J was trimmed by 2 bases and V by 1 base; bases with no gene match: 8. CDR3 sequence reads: CASSLRGDRVVTDTQYF. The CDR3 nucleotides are TGTGCCAGCAGCTTGCGAGGGGACAGGGTAGTCACAGATACGCAGTATTTT.

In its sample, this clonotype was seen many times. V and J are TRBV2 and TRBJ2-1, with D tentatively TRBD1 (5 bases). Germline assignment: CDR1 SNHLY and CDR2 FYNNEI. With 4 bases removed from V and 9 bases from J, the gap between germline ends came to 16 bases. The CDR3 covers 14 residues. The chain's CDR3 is CASSVMGHQGEQFF. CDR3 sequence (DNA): TGTGCCAGCAGTGTGATGGGCCACCAGGGTGAGCAGTTCTTC. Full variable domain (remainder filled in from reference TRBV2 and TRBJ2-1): EPEVTQTPSHQVTQMGQEVILRCVPISNHLYFYWYRQILGQKVEFLVSFYNNEISEKSEIFDDQFSVERPDGSNFTLKIRSTKLEDSAMYFCASSVMGHQGEQFFGPGTRLTVL.

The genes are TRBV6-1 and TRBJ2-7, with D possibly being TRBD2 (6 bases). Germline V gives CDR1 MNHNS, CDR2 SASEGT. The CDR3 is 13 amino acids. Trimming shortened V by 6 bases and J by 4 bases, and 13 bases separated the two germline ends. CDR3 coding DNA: TGTGCCAGCAGCCTGGGACTCAAATACGAGCAGTACTTC. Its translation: CASSLGLKYEQYF.

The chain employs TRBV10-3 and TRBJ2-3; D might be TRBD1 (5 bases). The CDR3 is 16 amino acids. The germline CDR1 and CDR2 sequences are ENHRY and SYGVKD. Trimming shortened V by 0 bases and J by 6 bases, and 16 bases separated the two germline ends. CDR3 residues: CAISESIEQAFDTQYF. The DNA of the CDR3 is TGTGCCATCAGTGAGTCTATAGAACAGGCCTTTGATACGCAGTATTTT.

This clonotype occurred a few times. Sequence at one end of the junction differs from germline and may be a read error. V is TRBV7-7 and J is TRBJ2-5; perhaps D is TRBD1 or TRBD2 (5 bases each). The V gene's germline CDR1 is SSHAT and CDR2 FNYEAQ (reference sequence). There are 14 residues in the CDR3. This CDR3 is CASTLAWGSETQYF. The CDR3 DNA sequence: TGTGCTAGCACCCTAGCATGGGGGTCAGAGACCCAGTACTTC.

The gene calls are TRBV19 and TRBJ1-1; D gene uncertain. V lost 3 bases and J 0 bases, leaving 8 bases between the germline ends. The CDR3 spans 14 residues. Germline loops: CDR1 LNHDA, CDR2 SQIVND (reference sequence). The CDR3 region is CASSIWQLNTEAFF. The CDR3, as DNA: TGTGCCAGTAGTATCTGGCAATTGAACACTGAAGCTTTCTTT.

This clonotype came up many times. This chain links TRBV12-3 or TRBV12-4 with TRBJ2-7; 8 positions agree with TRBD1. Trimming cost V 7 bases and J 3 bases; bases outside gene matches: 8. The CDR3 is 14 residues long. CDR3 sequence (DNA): TGTGCCAGCAACCCGACAGGGGCAGTCTACGAGCAGTACTTC. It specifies CASNPTGAVYEQYF.

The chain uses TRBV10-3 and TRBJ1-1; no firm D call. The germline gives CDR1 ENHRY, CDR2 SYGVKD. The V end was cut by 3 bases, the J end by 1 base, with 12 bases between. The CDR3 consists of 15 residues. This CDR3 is CAISDRRTANTEAFF. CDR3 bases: TGTGCCATCAGTGACCGGCGCACAGCGAACACTGAAGCTTTCTTT.

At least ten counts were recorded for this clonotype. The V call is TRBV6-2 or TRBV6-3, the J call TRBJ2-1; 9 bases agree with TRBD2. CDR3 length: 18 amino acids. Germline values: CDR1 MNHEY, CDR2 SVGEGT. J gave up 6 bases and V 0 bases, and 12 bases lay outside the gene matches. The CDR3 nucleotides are TGTGCCAGCAGTTACTCCGGCGTAGCGGGAGCCCTTCGCAATGAGCAGTTCTTC. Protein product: CASSYSGVAGALRNEQFF.

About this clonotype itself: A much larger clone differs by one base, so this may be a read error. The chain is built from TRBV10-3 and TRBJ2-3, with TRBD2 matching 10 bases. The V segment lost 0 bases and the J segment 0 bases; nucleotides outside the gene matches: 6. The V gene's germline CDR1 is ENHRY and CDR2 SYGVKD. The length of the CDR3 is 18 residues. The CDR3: CAISESGLAEVSTDTQYF. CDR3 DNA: TGTGCCATCAGTGAGTCTGGACTAGCGGAAGTTAGCACAGATACGCAGTATTTT.

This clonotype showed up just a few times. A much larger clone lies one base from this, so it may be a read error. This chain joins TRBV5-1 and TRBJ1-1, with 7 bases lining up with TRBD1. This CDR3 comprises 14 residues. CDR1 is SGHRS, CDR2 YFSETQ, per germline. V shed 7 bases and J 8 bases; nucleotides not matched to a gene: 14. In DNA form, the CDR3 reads TGCGCCAGCGGTCGTCAGGCAGGGGGAACCGAAGCTTTCTTT. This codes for CASGRQAGGTEAFF.

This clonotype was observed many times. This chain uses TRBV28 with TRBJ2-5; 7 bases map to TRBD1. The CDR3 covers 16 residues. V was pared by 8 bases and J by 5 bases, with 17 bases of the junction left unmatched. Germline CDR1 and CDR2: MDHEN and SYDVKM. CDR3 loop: CASGDSQGTLGETQYF. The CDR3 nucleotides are TGTGCCAGCGGAGATTCACAGGGGACCCTCGGGGAGACCCAGTACTTC.

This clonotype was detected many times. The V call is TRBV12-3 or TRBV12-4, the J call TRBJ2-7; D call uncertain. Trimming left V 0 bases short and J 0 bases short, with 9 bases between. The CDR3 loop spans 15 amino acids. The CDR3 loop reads CASSLAGRSSYEQYF. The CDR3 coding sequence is TGTGCCAGCAGTTTAGCAGGCCGTAGCTCCTACGAGCAGTACTTC.

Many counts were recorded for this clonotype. CDR3 loop: CSARDKGGYLSNQPQHF. CDR3 sequence (DNA): TGCAGTGCTAGAGATAAAGGGGGTTACCTTAGCAATCAGCCCCAGCATTTT. The V gene is TRBV20-1, the J gene TRBJ1-5; tentatively, D is TRBD1 (6 bases). Germline values: CDR1 DFQATT, CDR2 SNEGSKA (reference sequence). The CDR3 extends over 17 amino acids. V was clipped by 0 bases and J by 0 bases, with 15 bases between them.

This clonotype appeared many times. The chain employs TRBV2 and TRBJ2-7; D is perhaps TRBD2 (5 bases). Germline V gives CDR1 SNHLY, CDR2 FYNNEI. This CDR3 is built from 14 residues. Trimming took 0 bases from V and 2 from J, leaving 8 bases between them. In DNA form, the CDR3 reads TGTGCCAGCAGTGAAGCGGGAGAAGCCTACGAGCAGTACTTC. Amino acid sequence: CASSEAGEAYEQYF. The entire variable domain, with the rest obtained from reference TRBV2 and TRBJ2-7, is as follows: EPEVTQTPSHQVTQMGQEVILRCVPISNHLYFYWYRQILGQKVEFLVSFYNNEISEKSEIFDDQFSVERPDGSNFTLKIRSTKLEDSAMYFCASSEAGEAYEQYFGPGTRLTVT.

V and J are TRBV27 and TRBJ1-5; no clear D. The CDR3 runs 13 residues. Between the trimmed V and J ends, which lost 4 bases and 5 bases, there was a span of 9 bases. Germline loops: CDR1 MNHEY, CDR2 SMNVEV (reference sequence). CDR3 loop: CASSSDGYQPQHF. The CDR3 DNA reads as TGTGCCAGCAGTTCGGACGGGTATCAGCCCCAGCATTTT.

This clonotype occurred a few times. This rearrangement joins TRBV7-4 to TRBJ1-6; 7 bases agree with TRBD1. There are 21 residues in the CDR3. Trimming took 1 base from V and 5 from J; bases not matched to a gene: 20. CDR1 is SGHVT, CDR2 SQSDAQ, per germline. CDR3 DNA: TGTGCCAGCAGCTTAGAAACCTCCTCACTGGAGACCGGGACAGATAATTCACCCCTCCACTTT. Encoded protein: CASSLETSSLETGTDNSPLHF.

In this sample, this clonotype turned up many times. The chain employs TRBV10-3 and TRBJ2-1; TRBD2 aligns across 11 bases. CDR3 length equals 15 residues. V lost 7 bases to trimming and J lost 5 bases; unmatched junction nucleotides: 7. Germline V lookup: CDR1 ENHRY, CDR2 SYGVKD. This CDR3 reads CAITPGTSGDNEQFF. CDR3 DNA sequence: TGTGCCATCACTCCCGGGACTAGCGGTGACAATGAGCAGTTCTTC.

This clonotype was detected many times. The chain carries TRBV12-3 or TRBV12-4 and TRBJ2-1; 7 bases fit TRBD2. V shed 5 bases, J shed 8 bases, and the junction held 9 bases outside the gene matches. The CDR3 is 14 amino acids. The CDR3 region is CASSLGLGGDEQFF. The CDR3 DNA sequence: TGTGCCAGCAGTCTGGGACTTGGGGGGGATGAGCAGTTCTTC.

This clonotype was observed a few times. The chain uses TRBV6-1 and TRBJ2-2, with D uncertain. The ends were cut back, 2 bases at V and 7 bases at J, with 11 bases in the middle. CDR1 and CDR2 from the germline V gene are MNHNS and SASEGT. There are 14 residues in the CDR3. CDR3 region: CASSEISRIGELFF. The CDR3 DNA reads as TGTGCCAGCAGTGAAATCAGCAGGATCGGGGAGCTGTTTTTT.

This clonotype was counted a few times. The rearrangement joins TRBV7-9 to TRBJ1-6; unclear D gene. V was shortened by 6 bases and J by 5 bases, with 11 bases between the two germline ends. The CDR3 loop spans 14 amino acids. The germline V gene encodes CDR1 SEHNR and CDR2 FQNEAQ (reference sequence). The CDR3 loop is CASRRNSNNSPLHF. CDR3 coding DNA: TGTGCCAGCAGAAGGAACAGCAATAATTCACCCCTCCACTTT.

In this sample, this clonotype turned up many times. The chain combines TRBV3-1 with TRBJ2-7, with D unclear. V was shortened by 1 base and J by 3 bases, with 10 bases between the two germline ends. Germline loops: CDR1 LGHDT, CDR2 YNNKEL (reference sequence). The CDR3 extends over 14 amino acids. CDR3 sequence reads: CASSQGRLDYEQYF. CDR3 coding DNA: TGTGCCAGCAGCCAAGGACGCCTGGACTACGAGCAGTACTTC.

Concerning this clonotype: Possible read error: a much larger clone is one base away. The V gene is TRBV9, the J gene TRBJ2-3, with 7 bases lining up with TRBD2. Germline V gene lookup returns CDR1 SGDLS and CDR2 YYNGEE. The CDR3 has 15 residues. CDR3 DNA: TGTGCCAGCAGCGTATGGGGGGGAAGCACAGGTACGCAGTATTTT. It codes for CASSVWGGSTGTQYF.